These T cell receptor beta chains were read from a single sample in a study of OX40 agonist ivuxolimab in advanced cancers. Generated by immunoSEQ multiplex PCR, the TCRdb table keeps only in-frame clones and is missing some. The data hold about 46,000 clones, with around 89% observed a single time. Sequencing used CD4+ or CD8+ T cells sorted from blood, obtained in a trial of the OX40 agonist ivuxolimab. These receptors all stem from an adult with an advanced solid tumor such as melanoma, head and neck, liver or kidney cancer. The CDR3 runs from the conserved cysteine through the conserved F or W. The D gene is left open where the match is weak. Rows give clone size only sometimes, using once, few, many, or a class for an expanded clone.

NA | NA | TRBJ2-1 | TRBV9 | CASSAGGGTSYNEQFF | TGTGCCAGCAGCGCGGGGGGCGGGACCTCCTACAATGAGCAGTTCTTC
NA | NA | TRBJ2-5 | TRBV7-9 | CASSVAGPVTTYQETQYF | TGTGCCAGCAGCGTGGCCGGGCCGGTGACTACCTACCAAGAGACCCAGTACTTC
NA | NA | TRBJ1-2 | TRBV6-5 | CASSSSLAYGYTF | TGTGCCAGCAGTTCCTCGCTGGCCTATGGCTACACCTTC
NA | NA | TRBJ2-7 | TRBV30 | CAWSGGEQYF | TGTGCCTGGAGTGGAGGCGAGCAGTACTTC
NA | NA | TRBJ2-7 | TRBV29-1 | CSVEEGPYEQYF | TGCAGCGTTGAGGAGGGGCCCTACGAGCAGTACTTC
NA | NA | TRBJ2-7 | TRBV23-1 | CASSQGQGGSYEQYF | TGCGCCAGCAGTCAAGGTCAGGGAGGTTCCTACGAGCAGTACTTC
NA | once | TRBJ1-2 | TRBV19 | CASTLGPLDGHYGYTF | TGTGCCAGTACCCTAGGGCCCCTTGACGGACACTATGGCTACACCTTC
TRBD2 | NA | TRBJ2-6 | TRBV23-1 | CASRGSGRAFGANVLTF | TGCGCCAGCAGAGGTAGCGGGAGGGCCTTTGGGGCCAACGTCCTGACTTTC
NA | NA | TRBJ2-3 | TRBV5-4 | CASSRDGQAGDTQYF | TGTGCCAGCAGCCGGGACGGCCAGGCCGGGGATACGCAGTATTTT
TRBD2 | NA | TRBJ2-3 | TRBV9 | CASSPSAGGPWDTQYF | TGTGCCAGCAGCCCTTCAGCGGGAGGGCCGTGGGATACGCAGTATTTT
TRBD1 | NA | TRBJ1-2 | TRBV6-5 | CASSYAQGQNYGYTF | TGTGCCAGCAGCTACGCCCAGGGACAGAACTATGGCTACACCTTC
TRBD1 | NA | TRBJ2-2 | TRBV6-5 | CASSYDGTGNTGELFF | TGTGCCAGCAGTTACGACGGGACAGGGAACACCGGGGAGCTGTTTTTT
NA | few | TRBJ2-7 | TRBV19 | CASSILVWREQYF | TGTGCCAGTAGTATATTGGTTTGGCGGGAGCAGTACTTC
NA | NA | TRBJ1-4 | TRBV19 | CASSILGATNEKLFF | TGTGCCAGTAGTATTTTAGGGGCGACTAATGAAAAACTGTTTTTT
TRBD1 | NA | TRBJ2-1 | TRBV5-6 | CASSLGTGASEQFF | TGTGCCAGCAGCTTGGGGACAGGGGCAAGTGAGCAGTTCTTC
TRBD1 | NA | TRBJ1-1 | TRBV28 | CASSLITGATEAFF | TGTGCCAGCAGTTTAATTACAGGGGCCACTGAAGCTTTCTTT
NA | once | TRBJ2-1 | TRBV4-1 | CASSKPADEQFF | TGCGCCAGCAGCAAGCCGGCGGATGAGCAGTTCTTC
TRBD1 | NA | TRBJ2-5 | TRBV27 | CASSDPETGAIRCETQYF | TGTGCCAGCAGCGACCCGGAGACAGGGGCTATCCGATGCGAGACCCAGTACTTC
TRBD2 | NA | TRBJ2-7 | TRBV4-1 | CASSQRDGGVYEQYF | TGCGCCAGCAGCCAAAGGGACGGGGGGGTTTACGAGCAGTACTTC
NA | NA | TRBJ1-2 | TRBV19 | CASSFRNQNYGYTF | TGTGCCAGTAGTTTCCGGAACCAGAACTATGGCTACACCTTC
NA | NA | TRBJ1-6 | TRBV7-6 | CASSLYLPGGSYNSPLHF | TGTGCCAGCAGCTTATACCTTCCTGGGGGCTCCTATAATTCACCCCTCCACTTT
NA | NA | TRBJ2-7 | TRBV14 | CASSQASGHLYEQYF | TGTGCCAGCAGCCAAGCCTCGGGACATCTCTACGAGCAGTACTTC
TRBD1 | NA | TRBJ2-6 | TRBV30 | CAWIRDRASSGANVLTF | TGTGCCTGGATTCGGGACAGGGCCAGCTCTGGGGCCAACGTCCTGACTTTC
NA | medium-sized | TRBJ2-5 | TRBV28 | CASTPSGEQETQYF | TGTGCCAGCACTCCGTCGGGGGAGCAAGAGACCCAGTACTTC
NA | NA | TRBJ1-1 | TRBV6-4 | CASREGGGAFF | TGTGCCAGCAGAGAAGGGGGTGGAGCTTTCTTT
NA | NA | TRBJ1-2 | TRBV28 | CASSPKGYGYTF | TGTGCCAGCAGTCCCAAGGGGTATGGCTACACCTTC
NA | NA | TRBJ1-1 | TRBV14 | CASSLGVGRNTEAFF | TGTGCCAGCAGCCTCGGCGTGGGAAGGAACACTGAAGCTTTCTTT
NA | NA | TRBJ1-1 | TRBV9 | CASSHGRSNTEAFF | TGTGCCAGCAGCCACGGGAGGTCGAACACTGAAGCTTTCTTT
TRBD1 | NA | TRBJ2-7 | TRBV7-8 | CASRGTGVDYEQYF | TGTGCCAGTCGTGGGACAGGGGTAGATTACGAGCAGTACTTC
NA | NA | TRBJ2-3 | TRBV7-9 | CASSLRPAGSTDTQYF | TGTGCCAGCAGCTTAAGGCCGGCAGGTAGCACAGATACGCAGTATTTT
NA | once | TRBJ2-7 | TRBV30 | CACRTNLYEQYF | TGTGCCTGTCGGACTAACCTCTACGAGCAGTACTTC
TRBD2 | NA | TRBJ2-7 | TRBV30 | CAWSRKREVYEQYF | TGTGCCTGGAGTCGAAAGCGGGAGGTCTACGAGCAGTACTTC
TRBD2 | NA | TRBJ2-7 | TRBV11-2 | CASSYGTSGFYEQYF | TGTGCCAGCAGCTACGGGACTAGCGGATTCTACGAGCAGTACTTC
TRBD1 | NA | TRBJ2-1 | TRBV4-3 | CASSQYRGGWEQFF | TGCGCCAGCAGCCAATACAGGGGTGGTTGGGAGCAGTTCTTC
TRBD2 | once | TRBJ2-5 | TRBV6-6 | CASRQTSGGFETQYF | TGTGCCAGCAGGCAAACTAGCGGGGGGTTCGAGACCCAGTACTTC
TRBD1 | NA | TRBJ2-7 | TRBV28 | CASRTQGAYEQYF | TGTGCCAGCAGAACACAGGGGGCCTACGAGCAGTACTTC
NA | NA | TRBJ2-4 | TRBV5-6 | CASSSDKNIQYF | TGTGCCAGCAGCTCGGACAAAAACATTCAGTACTTC
NA | NA | TRBJ1-5 | TRBV13 | CASSLGAQGRGQPQHF | TGTGCCAGCAGCTTAGGCGCACAGGGCCGAGGTCAGCCCCAGCATTTT
NA | NA | TRBJ2-7 | TRBV11-2 | CASIGIPTEQYF | TGTGCCAGCATCGGGATCCCAACCGAGCAGTACTTC
NA | NA | TRBJ2-7 | TRBV6-6 | CASSYSWGAYEQYF | TGTGCCAGCAGTTACTCTTGGGGAGCCTACGAGCAGTACTTC
TRBD2 | NA | TRBJ2-7 | TRBV5-6 | CASSLGGSREQYF | TGTGCCAGCAGCTTAGGCGGGAGCCGCGAGCAGTACTTC